This TCR beta chain was captured by sequencing in a study of blood T cell repertoires in COVID-19. The wider study: Material from acute and convalescent COVID-19 was sourced from the United States, Italy and Spain. Nucleic acid was either cDNA or gDNA, and it came from T cells, B-cell-depleted T cells, or PBMCs.

CDR1 and CDR2 (germline): MNHEY, SVGEGT. V shed 6 bases and J shed 2 bases, with 10 bases lying between them. The CDR3 totals 13 residues. Per the authors' pipeline: Amplification with reference gene primers provided the estimates of nucleated cell counts. Produced via immunoSEQ multiplex PCR; TCRdb's table is partial and in-frame only. V, J and clone size were drawn from that table, and D and trimming were deduced from the DNA. The profile shows 180,000 or so clones, around 84% of them singletons. V usage is TRBV6-2 or TRBV6-3 and J usage is TRBJ1-2; TRBD1 is a possible D gene (5 bases). The sequence was collected from a woman older than 75 with acute or convalescent COVID-19. Sequencing was performed on peripheral blood. This chain's CDR3 is CASSSQENYGYTF. The CDR3 DNA is TGTGCCAGCAGCTCACAGGAGAACTATGGCTACACCTTC.